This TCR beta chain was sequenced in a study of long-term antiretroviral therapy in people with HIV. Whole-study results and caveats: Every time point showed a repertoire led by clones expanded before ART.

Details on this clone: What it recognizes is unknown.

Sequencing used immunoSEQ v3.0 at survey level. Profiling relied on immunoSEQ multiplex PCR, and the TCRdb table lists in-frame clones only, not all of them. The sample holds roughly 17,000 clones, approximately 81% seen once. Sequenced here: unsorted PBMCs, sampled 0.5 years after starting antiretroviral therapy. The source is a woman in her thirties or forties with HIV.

The CDR3 sequence: CAWSGPGDNEQFF. CDR3 DNA: TGTGCCTGGAGTGGCCCAGGGGACAATGAGCAGTTCTTC. V gene TRBV30 combines with J gene TRBJ2-1; D might be TRBD1 (6 bases). CDR1 and CDR2 (germline): GTSNPN, SVGIG (reference sequence). The CDR3 totals 13 residues. V was shortened by 1 base and J by 5 bases, with 9 bases between the two germline ends.